These T cell receptor beta chains were read from a single sample in a study of T cells expressing NK-cell markers. TCRdb reanalyzed the 5' RACE reads and collapses them to one entry per CDR3 protein, without DNA. The table for this sample gives 250,000 to 300,000 distinct CDR3 sequences. The sample was blood T cells: a sorted CD56 or NKG2C T cell subset, CD4+ or CD8+ T cells, or bulk PBMC T cells (not recorded which). The receptors were sampled from a woman between 18 and 75 years old in good health. Each CDR3 is given with its conserved first and last residue.

TRBJ2-1	TRBV4-2	CASSQEAGREQFF
TRBJ2-7	TRBV7-2	CASSPGTAAYEQYF
TRBJ1-5	TRBV3-1	CASSQEAGFKPQHF
TRBJ1-1	TRBV5-6	CASSLIQNTEAFF
TRBJ2-7	TRBV20-1	CSARVQGPHEQYF
TRBJ1-5	TRBV29-1	CSVGPPLVGVYRQPQHF
TRBJ2-5	TRBV4-3	CASSQDLAGTRGETQYF
TRBJ2-7	TRBV7-2	CASSFLTYEQYF
TRBJ1-1	TRBV14	CASSQKVVWGNTEAFF
TRBJ2-1	TRBV7-3	CASSVPGQGSNEQFF
TRBJ2-1	TRBV20-1	CSALGQSVSSSYNEQFF
TRBJ2-7	TRBV29-1	CSVGLAGGPRNEQYF
TRBJ1-4	TRBV20-1	CSAGTGRANEKLFF
TRBJ2-1	TRBV5-1	CASSPSGGGANEQFF
TRBJ2-1	TRBV29-1	CSVVRGLWGDNEQFF
TRBJ1-1	TRBV3-1	CASSPTGAQGEAFF
TRBJ2-1	TRBV12-5	CASGLGRGEQFF
TRBJ1-1	TRBV10-3	CAISESQLNTEAFF
TRBJ2-2	TRBV12-3/TRBV12-4	CASSPRTVPTGELFF
TRBJ2-1	TRBV12-3/TRBV12-4	CASSPRLAVYNEQFF
TRBJ2-6	TRBV10-2	CASSEVGTGANVLTF
TRBJ2-5	TRBV23-1	CASIRSGTGGETQYF
TRBJ1-1	TRBV18	CASSPQGAEAFF
TRBJ2-1	TRBV5-1	CASSYLAGGYNEQFF
TRBJ1-2	TRBV29-1	CSVGIWGGYGYTF
TRBJ2-1	TRBV20-1	CSAREGSPVYNEQFF
TRBJ1-1	TRBV20-1	CSARAVRWASDTEAFF
TRBJ2-3	TRBV28	CASSTVWAGSTDTQYF
TRBJ1-1	TRBV20-1	CSARDQTTPTSRAFF
TRBJ2-7	TRBV18	CASSPLDLAGSYEQYF
TRBJ2-5	TRBV6-2/TRBV6-3	CASRPPGGGTETQYF
TRBJ1-2	TRBV12-5	CASGLVPGGPVYGYTF
TRBJ2-1	TRBV12-3/TRBV12-4	CASSFLGTGPSYEQFF
TRBJ1-5	TRBV20-1	CSASPQYKGEQPQHF
TRBJ1-3	TRBV12-3/TRBV12-4	CASRKQGSGNTIYF
TRBJ1-2	TRBV25-1	CASRTSGGSGYTF
TRBJ1-1	TRBV7-2	CATEGGSRTEAFF
TRBJ2-1	TRBV7-2	CASRPFDANEQFF
TRBJ1-1	TRBV5-1	CASSGGHPNTEAFF
TRBJ2-7	TRBV5-1	CASSPDGAGYEQYF